The 5 T cell receptor beta chains below were found in one sample sequenced in a study of T cell repertoires in cytomegalovirus infection. TCRdb recomputed calls from the reads with MiXCR, one row per CDR3 protein. The top ten hold around 15% of the sample, which has about 920,000 distinct CDR3 sequences, roughly 30% seen once. The antigens for these receptors are not known. The specimen was cultured CD8+ T cells from PBMCs, collected from culture after CMV antigen stimulation. The receptors derive from a human donor in good health (CMV status not recorded). Some clones in this sample may be carry-over from other donors' samples.

V is TRBV20-1 and J is TRBJ1-3; D not certain. V gave up 6 bases and J gave up 0 bases, with 12 bases separating them. The CDR3 is made up of 14 amino acids. The germline CDR1 and CDR2 sequences are DFQATT and SNEGSKA (reference sequence). The CDR3 DNA reads as TGCAGTGCCCCCTCCCACAGCTCTGGAAACACCATATATTTT. This gives the protein CSAPSHSSGNTIYF.

The table lists this clonotype with a count of one. J is TRBJ1-2 and V is TRBV2; D is undetermined. Germline CDR1 is SNHLY and CDR2 is FYNNEI. V lost 1 base and J lost 2, with 11 bases in between. The CDR3 totals 15 residues. The CDR3 region has the DNA TGTGCCAGCAGTGAAGATCTGGGTTTGAACTATGGCTACACCTTC. Its protein is CASSEDLGLNYGYTF.

This rearrangement joins TRBV9 to TRBJ2-1; a weak D match, TRBD1 (6 bases). V was pared by 0 bases and J by 4 bases, with 11 bases between. This CDR3 is 15 amino acids long. The germline V gene encodes CDR1 SGDLS and CDR2 YYNGEE. The CDR3 DNA reads as TGTGCCAGCAGCGTAGAGGGGGATGGTTACAATGAGCAGTTCTTC. Translation: CASSVEGDGYNEQFF.

This chain joins TRBV27 and TRBJ2-2, with 8 bases lining up with TRBD1. V shed 6 bases, J shed 7 bases, and the junction held 7 bases outside the gene matches. The CDR3 contains 14 residues. The germline CDR1 and CDR2 sequences are MNHEY and SMNVEV (reference sequence). CDR3 nucleotide sequence: TGTGCCAGCAGCCCCGGGACAGGTATCGGGGAGCTGTTTTTT. Its protein is CASSPGTGIGELFF.

The chain joins TRBV5-4 to TRBJ1-1; D is ambiguous. The CDR3 contains 15 residues. With 1 base removed from V and 2 bases from J, the gap between germline ends came to 12 bases. Germline CDR1 is SGHNT and CDR2 is YYREEE (reference sequence). Here the CDR3 reads CASSLWASRNTEAFF. CDR3 sequence (DNA): TGTGCCAGCAGCTTGTGGGCAAGCCGCAACACTGAAGCTTTCTTT.